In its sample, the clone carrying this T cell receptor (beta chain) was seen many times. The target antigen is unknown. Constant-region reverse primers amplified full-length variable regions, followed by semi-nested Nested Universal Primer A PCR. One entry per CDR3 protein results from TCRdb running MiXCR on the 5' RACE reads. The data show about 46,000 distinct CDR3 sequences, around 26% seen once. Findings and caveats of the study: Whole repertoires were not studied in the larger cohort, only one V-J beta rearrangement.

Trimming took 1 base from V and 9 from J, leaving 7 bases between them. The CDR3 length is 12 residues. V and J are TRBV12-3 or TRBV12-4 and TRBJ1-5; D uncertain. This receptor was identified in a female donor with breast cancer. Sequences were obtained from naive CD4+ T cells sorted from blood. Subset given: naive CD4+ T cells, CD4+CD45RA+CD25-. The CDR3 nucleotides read TGTGCCAGCAGTTTAGTGGCAGGGCCCCAGCATTTT. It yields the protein CASSLVAGPQHF.